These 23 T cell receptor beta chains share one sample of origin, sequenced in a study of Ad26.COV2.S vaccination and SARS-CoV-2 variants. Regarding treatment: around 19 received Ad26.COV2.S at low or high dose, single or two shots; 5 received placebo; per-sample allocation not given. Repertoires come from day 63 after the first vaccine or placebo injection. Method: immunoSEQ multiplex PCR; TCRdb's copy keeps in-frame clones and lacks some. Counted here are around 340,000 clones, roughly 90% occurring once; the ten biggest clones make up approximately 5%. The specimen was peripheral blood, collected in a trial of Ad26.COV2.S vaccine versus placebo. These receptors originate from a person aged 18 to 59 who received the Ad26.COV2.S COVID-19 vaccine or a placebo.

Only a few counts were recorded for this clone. The CDR3 DNA follows: TGCGCCAGCAGCTTGGAAGTCCCATCTTATGGCTACACCTTC. Translating it yields CASSLEVPSYGYTF. The genes are TRBV5-1 and TRBJ1-2, with unresolved D. V lost 0 bases to trimming and J lost 5 bases, with 11 bases between them. CDR3 size: 14 residues. In germline, CDR1 is SGHRS, CDR2 YFSETQ.

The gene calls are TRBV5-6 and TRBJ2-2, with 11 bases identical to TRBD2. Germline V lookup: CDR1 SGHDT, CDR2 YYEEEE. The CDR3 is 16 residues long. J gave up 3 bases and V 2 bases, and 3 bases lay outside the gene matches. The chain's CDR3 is CASSFSGGAYTGELFF. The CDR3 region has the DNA TGTGCCAGCAGCTTTAGCGGGGGGGCCTACACCGGGGAGCTGTTTTTT.

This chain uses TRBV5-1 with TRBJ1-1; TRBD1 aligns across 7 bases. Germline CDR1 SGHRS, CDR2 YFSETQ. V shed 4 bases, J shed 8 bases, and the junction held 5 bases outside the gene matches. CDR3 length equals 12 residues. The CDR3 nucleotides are TGCGCCAGCAGCATCGACAGGGTCGAAGCTTTCTTT. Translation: CASSIDRVEAFF. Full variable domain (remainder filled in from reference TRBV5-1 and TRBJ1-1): KAGVTQTPRYLIKTRGQQVTLSCSPISGHRSVSWYQQTPGQGLQFLFEYFSETQRNKGNFPGRFSGRQFSNSRSEMNVSTLELGDSALYLCASSIDRVEAFFGQGTRLTVV.

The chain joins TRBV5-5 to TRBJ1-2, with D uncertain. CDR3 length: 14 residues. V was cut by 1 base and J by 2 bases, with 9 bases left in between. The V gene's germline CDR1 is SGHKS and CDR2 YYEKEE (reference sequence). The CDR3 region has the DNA TGTGCCAGCAGCTTGAACGTAGAGAACTATGGCTACACCTTC. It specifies CASSLNVENYGYTF.

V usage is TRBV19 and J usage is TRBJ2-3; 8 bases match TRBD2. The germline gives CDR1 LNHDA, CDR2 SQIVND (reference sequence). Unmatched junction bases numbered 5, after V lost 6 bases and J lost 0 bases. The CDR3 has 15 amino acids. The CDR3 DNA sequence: TGTGCCAGTAGCCCGGGGGGGCCTAGCACAGATACGCAGTATTTT. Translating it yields CASSPGGPSTDTQYF. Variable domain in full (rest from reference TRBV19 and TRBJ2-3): DGGITQSPKYLFRKEGQNVTLSCEQNLNHDAMYWYRQDPGQGLRLIYYSQIVNDFQKGDIAEGYSVSREKKESFPLTVTSAQKNPTAFYLCASSPGGPSTDTQYFGPGTRLTVL.

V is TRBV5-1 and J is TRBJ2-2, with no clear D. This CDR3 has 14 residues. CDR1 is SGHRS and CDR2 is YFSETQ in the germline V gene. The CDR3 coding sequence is TGCGCGACCAGAGCACAATTAGACAACGGGGAGCTGTTTTTT. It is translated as CATRAQLDNGELFF.

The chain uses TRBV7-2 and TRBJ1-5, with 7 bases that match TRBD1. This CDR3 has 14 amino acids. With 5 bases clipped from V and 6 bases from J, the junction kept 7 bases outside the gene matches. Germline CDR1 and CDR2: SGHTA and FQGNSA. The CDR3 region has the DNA TGTGCCAGCAGCCTAACAGGGGCGGGTCAGCCCCAGCATTTT. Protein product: CASSLTGAGQPQHF.

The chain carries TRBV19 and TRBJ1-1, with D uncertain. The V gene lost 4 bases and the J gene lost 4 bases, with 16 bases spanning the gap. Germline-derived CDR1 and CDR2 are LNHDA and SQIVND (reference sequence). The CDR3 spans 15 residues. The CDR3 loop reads CASSKGSVYGTEAFF. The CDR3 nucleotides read TGTGCCAGTAGTAAGGGTAGTGTGTACGGCACTGAAGCTTTCTTT.

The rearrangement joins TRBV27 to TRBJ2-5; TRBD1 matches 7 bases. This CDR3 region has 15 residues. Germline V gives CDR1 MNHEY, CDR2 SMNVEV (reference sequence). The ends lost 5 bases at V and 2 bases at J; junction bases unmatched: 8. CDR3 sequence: CASSLYGDSQETQYF. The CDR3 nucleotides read TGTGCCAGCAGTCTCTATGGGGACAGTCAAGAGACCCAGTACTTC.

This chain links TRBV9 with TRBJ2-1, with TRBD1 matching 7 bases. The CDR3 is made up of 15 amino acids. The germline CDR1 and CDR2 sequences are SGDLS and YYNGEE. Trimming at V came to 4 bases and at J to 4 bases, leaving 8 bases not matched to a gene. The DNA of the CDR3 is TGTGCCAGCAGCTCCGACAGGGCGGGTTACAATGAGCAGTTCTTC. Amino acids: CASSSDRAGYNEQFF.

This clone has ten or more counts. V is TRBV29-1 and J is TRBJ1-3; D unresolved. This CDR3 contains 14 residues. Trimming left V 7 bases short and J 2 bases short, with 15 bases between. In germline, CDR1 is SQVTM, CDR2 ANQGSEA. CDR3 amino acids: CSAEFRGAGNTIYF. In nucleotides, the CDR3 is TGCAGCGCAGAGTTTCGGGGTGCTGGAAACACCATATATTTT.

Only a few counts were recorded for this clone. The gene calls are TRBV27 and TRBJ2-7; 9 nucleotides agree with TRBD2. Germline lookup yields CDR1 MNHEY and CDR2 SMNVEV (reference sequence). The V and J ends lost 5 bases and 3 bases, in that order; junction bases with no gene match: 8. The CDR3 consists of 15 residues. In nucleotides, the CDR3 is TGTGCCAGCAGTCCATCGACTAGCGGTGTCTACGAGCAGTACTTC. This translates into CASSPSTSGVYEQYF.

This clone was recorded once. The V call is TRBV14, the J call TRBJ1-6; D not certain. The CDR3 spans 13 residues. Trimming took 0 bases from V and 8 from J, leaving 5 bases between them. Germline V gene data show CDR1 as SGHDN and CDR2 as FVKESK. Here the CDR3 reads CASSQEGHSPLHF. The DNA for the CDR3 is TGTGCCAGCAGCCAAGAAGGCCATTCACCCCTCCACTTT.

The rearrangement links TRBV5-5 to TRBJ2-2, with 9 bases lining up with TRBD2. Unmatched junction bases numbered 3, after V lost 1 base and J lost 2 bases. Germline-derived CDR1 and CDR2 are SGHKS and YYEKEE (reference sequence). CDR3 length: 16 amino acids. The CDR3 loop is CASSLTAGGNTGELFF. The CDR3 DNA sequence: TGTGCCAGCAGCTTGACAGCGGGAGGAAACACCGGGGAGCTGTTTTTT.

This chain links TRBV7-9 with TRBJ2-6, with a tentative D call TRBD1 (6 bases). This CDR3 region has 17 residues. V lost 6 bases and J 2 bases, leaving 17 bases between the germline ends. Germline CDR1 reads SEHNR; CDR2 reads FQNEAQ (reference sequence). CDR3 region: CASRRNRVSAGANVLTF. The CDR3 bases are TGTGCCAGCAGACGGAACAGGGTGTCCGCTGGGGCCAACGTCCTGACTTTC. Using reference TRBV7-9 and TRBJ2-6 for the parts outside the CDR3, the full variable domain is DTGVSQNPRHKITKRGQNVTFRCDPISEHNRLYWYRQTLGQGPEFLTYFQNEAQLEKSRLLSDRFSAERPKGSFSTLEIQRTEQGDSAMYLCASRRNRVSAGANVLTFGAGSRLTVL.

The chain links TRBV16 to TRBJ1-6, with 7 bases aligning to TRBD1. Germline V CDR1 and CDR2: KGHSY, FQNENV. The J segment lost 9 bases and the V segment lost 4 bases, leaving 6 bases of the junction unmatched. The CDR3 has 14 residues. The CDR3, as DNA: TGTGCCAGCAGCCTAGCAGACAGGGTTTCACCCCTCCACTTT. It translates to CASSLADRVSPLHF.

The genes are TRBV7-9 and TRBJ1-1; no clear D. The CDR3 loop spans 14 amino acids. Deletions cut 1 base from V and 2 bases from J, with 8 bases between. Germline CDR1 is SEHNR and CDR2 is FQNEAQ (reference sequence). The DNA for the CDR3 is TGTGCCAGCAGCTTAGAGTCAGTAAACACTGAAGCTTTCTTT. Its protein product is CASSLESVNTEAFF.

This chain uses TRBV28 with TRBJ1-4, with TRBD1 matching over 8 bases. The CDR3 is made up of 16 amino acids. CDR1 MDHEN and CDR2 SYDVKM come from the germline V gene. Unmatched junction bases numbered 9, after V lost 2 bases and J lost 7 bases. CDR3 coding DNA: TGTGCCAGCAGTTTAGTTCCAGGGGGCGAGAGTGAAAAACTGTTTTTT. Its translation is CASSLVPGGESEKLFF. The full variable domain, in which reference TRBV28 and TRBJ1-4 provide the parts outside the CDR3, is DVKVTQSSRYLVKRTGEKVFLECVQDMDHENMFWYRQDPGLGLRLIYFSYDVKMKEKGDIPEGYSVSREKKERFSLILESASTNQTSMYLCASSLVPGGESEKLFFGSGTQLSVL.

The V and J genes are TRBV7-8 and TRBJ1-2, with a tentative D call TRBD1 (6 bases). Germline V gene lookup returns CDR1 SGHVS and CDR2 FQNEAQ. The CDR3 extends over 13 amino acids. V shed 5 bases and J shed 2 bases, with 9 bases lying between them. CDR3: CASSPDRNYGYTF. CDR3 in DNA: TGTGCCAGCAGCCCAGACAGGAACTATGGCTACACCTTC.

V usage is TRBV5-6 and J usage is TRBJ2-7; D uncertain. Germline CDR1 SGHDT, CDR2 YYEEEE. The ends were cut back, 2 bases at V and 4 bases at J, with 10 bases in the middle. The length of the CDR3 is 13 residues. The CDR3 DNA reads TGTGCCAGCAGCTTTAGTTTAGGGTACGAGCAGTACTTC. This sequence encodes CASSFSLGYEQYF.

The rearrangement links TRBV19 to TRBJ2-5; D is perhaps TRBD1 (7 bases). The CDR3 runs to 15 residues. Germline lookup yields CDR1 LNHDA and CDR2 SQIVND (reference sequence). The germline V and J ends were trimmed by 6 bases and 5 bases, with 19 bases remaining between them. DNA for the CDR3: TGTGCCAGTAGCCCCAGGGGGGTGGGGAGGGAGACCCAGTACTTC. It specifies CASSPRGVGRETQYF.

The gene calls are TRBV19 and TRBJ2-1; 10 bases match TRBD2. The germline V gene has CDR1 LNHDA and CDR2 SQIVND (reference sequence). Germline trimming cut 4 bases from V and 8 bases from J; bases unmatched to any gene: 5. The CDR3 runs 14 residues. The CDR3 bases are TGTGCCAGTAGTAATCTAGCGGGAGTCCATGAGCAGTTCTTC. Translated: CASSNLAGVHEQFF.

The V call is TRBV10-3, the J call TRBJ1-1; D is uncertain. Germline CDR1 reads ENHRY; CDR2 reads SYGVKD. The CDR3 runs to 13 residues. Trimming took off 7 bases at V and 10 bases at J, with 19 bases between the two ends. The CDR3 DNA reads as TGTGCCATCAACCAAATTGGGCAGACGGGAGCTTTCTTT. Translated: CAINQIGQTGAFF.